This T cell receptor (beta chain) was identified during a study of shared clonotypes between healthy human individuals (dated by TCRdb to about 2020). Turning to the overall study: The cohort comprised two women and a few men aged 18 to 49 years. For each donor, CD4 naive and CD4 memory were each given three plates, CD8 naive was given two plates, and CD8 memory was given one plate. The study deeply sequenced blood TCR repertoires of several healthy adults to estimate repertoire size and the extent of clonotype sharing between individuals. To increase sequencing depth and limit assay-specific biases, TCR repertoire library preparation and sequencing were carried out by different laboratories using diverse techniques. Leukapheresis yielded between about 0.94 and 9.5 billion PBMCs per donor. Summary of the overall study and its limitations: When several donors were compared, the shared fraction of clonotypes was about 5.2% for naive CD4, less than 4% for naive CD8, more than 2% for memory CD4, and roughly 0.4% for memory CD8. Pairwise subsampling indicated that sequencing depth was expected to affect the degree of clonotype sharing among donors. Sampling was restricted to blood, and TCR repertoires in tissues likely differ from the TCR repertoires found in blood. Rarefaction of sorted-subset datasets indicated incomplete sequencing despite the large sequencing depth. Because the study included a small number of donors, the genetic and exposure-history diversity represented was limited. Naive subsets generally had larger estimated clonotype richness than memory subsets. Higher generation probabilities were observed for clonotypes shared by all four sorted-subset donors than for non-shared clonotypes.

Using the deep immunoSEQ assay, multiplex PCR amplified TCR CDR3 regions from genomic DNA. Extracted genomic DNA from each cell subset was distributed evenly across all wells of several immunoSEQ 96-well plates, and each plate was treated as a replicate. For sorted subsets, each replicate PCR was loaded with 200 ng genomic DNA, equivalent to 32,000 or so T cell genomes. The purified libraries were quantified using a Qubit 3.0 fluorometer, sized with a Bioanalyzer 2100, and then quantified again using the KAPA Library Quantification kit. Every immunoSEQ 96-well plate was sequenced on a dedicated single-read 150-cycle Illumina NextSeq 550 flow cell. From the authors' description of their analysis: Because the immunoSEQ output held only junctional sequences and lacked quality scores, the filtering could not match the filtering applied to full-length reads. To assign V/J genes and CDR3, sequences were annotated using PyIR, a Python wrapper for IgBLAST v1.9, with IMGT germline references. Reads were removed for weak V/J assignments (E-value above 1e-6), missing CDR3, stop codons, out-of-frame junctions, or ambiguous translated residues. V3J clonotypes were defined by identical inferred V gene, J gene, and CDR3 amino acid sequence. To compute the percentage overlap between repertoires, the number of shared unique clonotypes was divided by the size of the smaller repertoire. RTK rarefaction, the Chao1 estimator, and Recon v2.1 estimates of unobserved clonotypes were used to assess repertoire richness. OLGA was used to compute generation probabilities for all TCRbeta clonotypes that the gDNA method yielded from a handful of donors. Not all clones reach the TCRdb copy of this immuneACCESS table, which keeps in-frame sequences only. Checked studies attribute under half of the gap to unresolved V genes and leave the rest unexplained. V, J and clone size are taken as reported in that table, and D and trimming were inferred from the DNA itself. This sample holds 550,000 to 850,000 clones; around 72% were observed only once. Approximately 1.6% of the sample goes to the ten largest clones.

Donors were healthy HIV-negative adults with no recently reported acute infections or vaccinations. Every donor was a Caucasian adult living in Nashville, Tennessee, USA. CD4+ T cells were enriched by magnetic negative selection; naive cells were then positively selected on CD45RA, and the negative fraction formed the memory subset. Blood was obtained by leukapheresis, after which PBMCs were separated by Ficoll-Histopaque density gradient centrifugation and cryopreserved in liquid nitrogen vapor phase. Analytical flow cytometry was used to check the purity and quantity of each magnetically sorted T cell population. Genomic DNA was isolated from every sorted fraction and measured by UV absorbance on a Nanodrop 2000c. This clone was counted a few times. Its recognized antigen is unknown. Nothing much larger sits one base from this clone, and base qualities are not available. This sample includes further DNA sequences coding for the same CDR3.

The clonotype originates from a woman under 40 in good health. The specimen sequenced was memory CD4+ T cells sorted from blood. Interpreted using the paper, the cell subset or site label stands for: CD45RA-negative fraction.

CDR3 protein: CASSLNTEAFF. Here is the DNA: TGCGCCAGCAGCTTGAACACTGAAGCTTTCTTT. In this chain, TRBV5-1 is recombined with TRBJ1-1; a confident D gene designation cannot be given. From the cysteine up to the phenylalanine, the CDR3 has a length of 11 residues. Only the CDR3 portion is preserved as DNA: 33 bases, with reading frame beginning at the first base. The germline V gene specifies SGHRS as CDR1 and YFSETQ as CDR2. The germline ends are 0 bases apart after V is trimmed by 1 base and J by 2 bases.